The clone carrying this TCR beta chain showed up just a few times. Antigen specificity is unknown. TCRdb fed the reads into MiXCR, producing one record per CDR3 protein. Of approximately 9,000 distinct CDR3 sequences listed, around 20% are singletons. The data were taken from a study of liver allograft versus peripheral blood T cells. Study overall: Comparisons were made between T cell receptor repertoires found in transplanted livers and those circulating in recipients' peripheral blood. Study-wide results and caveats: Peripheral blood repertoires reportedly differed from the T cell receptor repertoires found inside liver allografts.

This receptor was obtained from a human patient who had a liver transplant. Some T cells may arise from the graft donor.

CDR3 DNA: TGTGCCAGCAGCGCCTCGGCGGACGAGCAGTACTTC. It yields the protein CASSASADEQYF. The chain couples TRBV5-4 to TRBJ2-7; no clear D. The CDR3 totals 12 residues. The germline V and J ends were trimmed by 4 bases and 5 bases, with 10 bases remaining between them. Looked up from germline, CDR1 is SGHNT and CDR2 is YYREEE (reference sequence).